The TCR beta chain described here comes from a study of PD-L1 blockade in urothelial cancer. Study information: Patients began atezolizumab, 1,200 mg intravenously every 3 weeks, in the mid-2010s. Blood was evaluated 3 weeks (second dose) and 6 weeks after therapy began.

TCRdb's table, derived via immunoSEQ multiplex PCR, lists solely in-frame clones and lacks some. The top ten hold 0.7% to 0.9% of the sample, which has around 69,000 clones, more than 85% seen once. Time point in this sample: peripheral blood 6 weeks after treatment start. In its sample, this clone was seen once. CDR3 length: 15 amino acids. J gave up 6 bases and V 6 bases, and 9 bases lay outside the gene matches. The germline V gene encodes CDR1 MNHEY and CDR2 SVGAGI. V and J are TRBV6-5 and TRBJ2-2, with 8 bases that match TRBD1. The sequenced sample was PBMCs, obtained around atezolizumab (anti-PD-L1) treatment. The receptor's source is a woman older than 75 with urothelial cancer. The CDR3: CASSPGQGAAGELFF. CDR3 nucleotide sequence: TGTGCCAGCAGCCCTGGACAGGGAGCGGCCGGGGAGCTGTTTTTT.